These 25 T cell receptor beta chains share one sample of origin, sequenced in a study of breast tumors, draining lymph nodes, adjacent tissues. TCRdb analysed the multiplex PCR reads with MiXCR anew, one entry per CDR3 protein. Seen here are around 130,000 distinct CDR3 sequences, around 20% observed once, and the top ten hold under 4.5%. Samples came from axillary lymph nodes draining the breast cancer. Material for sequencing was axillary lymph node tissue. Receptors were obtained from a female donor with breast cancer. Some clones in this sample may be carry-over from other donors' samples.

This clonotype showed up just a few times. CDR3: CAISESPSGFEAFF. DNA of the CDR3: TGTGCCATCAGTGAGTCTCCCAGCGGATTTGAAGCTTTCTTT. The J gene is TRBJ1-1, the V gene TRBV10-3; D gene ambiguous. The CDR3 is 14 amino acids. The V end was cut by 0 bases, the J end by 7 bases, with 12 bases between. Germline CDR1 reads ENHRY; CDR2 reads SYGVKD.

Concerning this clonotype: A read error may explain this, as a much larger clone is one base away. V gene TRBV11-2 combines with J gene TRBJ2-2; the D gene is possibly TRBD2 (5 bases). Germline V gene sequence: CDR1 SGHAT, CDR2 FQNNGV. This CDR3 has 15 amino acids. V was cut by 3 bases and J by 4 bases, with 12 bases left in between. CDR3 residues: CASSFEGASTGELFF. Written as DNA, the CDR3 is TGTGCCAGCAGCTTCGAGGGAGCGAGCACCGGGGAGCTGTTTTTT.

This clonotype was recorded many times. The CDR3 nucleotides are TGCGCCAGCAGTGAGTCTTACACAGGGGGCGATGAGCAGTTCTTC. Translated, it gives CASSESYTGGDEQFF. This rearrangement joins TRBV10-1 to TRBJ2-1; 9 bases are a match to TRBD1. Germline lookup yields CDR1 WNHNN and CDR2 SYGVQD (reference sequence). The CDR3 is 15 residues long. With V trimmed by 0 bases and J by 8 bases, 5 bases remained unmatched.

About this clonotype: The germline gene is not matched at one end of the junction; a read error may be the cause. The genes are TRBV20-1 and TRBJ2-7, with TRBD2 matching 9 bases. Germline CDR1 DFQATT, CDR2 SNEGSKA (reference sequence). This CDR3 comprises 15 residues. CDR3 bases: TGCAGTGTTAGAGATGGAGTAGCGGGAGCTGTCGAGCAGTACTTC. As protein: CSVRDGVAGAVEQYF.

At least ten counts were recorded for this clonotype. This chain uses TRBV7-9 with TRBJ1-6; 9 bases line up with TRBD1. Per germline, CDR1 SEHNR and CDR2 FQNEAQ (reference sequence). Trimming took 2 bases from V and 8 from J; bases not matched to a gene: 7. The CDR3 contains 16 residues. CDR3 sequence: CASSLTQGALDSPLHF. Written as DNA, the CDR3 is TGTGCCAGCAGCTTAACACAGGGGGCGCTGGATTCACCCCTCCACTTT. The variable domain in full, completed from reference TRBV7-9 and TRBJ1-6, reads DTGVSQNPRHKITKRGQNVTFRCDPISEHNRLYWYRQTLGQGPEFLTYFQNEAQLEKSRLLSDRFSAERPKGSFSTLEIQRTEQGDSAMYLCASSLTQGALDSPLHFGNGTRLTVT.

This clonotype was detected a few times. V gene TRBV28 combines with J gene TRBJ1-2; 11 bases align to TRBD1. From germline, CDR1 is MDHEN and CDR2 SYDVKM. This CDR3 is 14 amino acids long. V trimming: 8 bases; J trimming: 7 bases; junction bases outside the gene matches: 9. In DNA form, the CDR3 reads TGTGCCAGCGGGACTAGGACAGGGGGCCTTGGCTACACCTTC. Its translation is CASGTRTGGLGYTF.

Concerning this clonotype: This may be a read error: a much more frequent sequence differs by one nucleotide. The chain combines TRBV19 with TRBJ2-5; 15 bases align to TRBD2. The germline V gene encodes CDR1 LNHDA and CDR2 SQIVND (reference sequence). This CDR3 is 19 amino acids long. J lost 4 bases, V lost 5 bases, and 14 bases had no gene match. The DNA of the CDR3 is TGTGCCAGTAGTCCATCGGCCGGGACTAGCGGGAGGCGGCGAGAGACCCAGTACTTC. It is translated as CASSPSAGTSGRRRETQYF.

This clonotype appeared many times. The chain combines TRBV2 with TRBJ2-7; TRBD1 matches at 12 bases. Germline CDR1 is SNHLY and CDR2 is FYNNEI. V dropped 3 bases and J dropped 4; count of bases not matched to a gene: 22. CDR3 size: 21 residues. The CDR3 bases are TGTGCCAGCAGTGAGAGCCTACCCCTGGGACAGGGGGCGATCAGGGGATACGAGCAGTACTTC. Translating it yields CASSESLPLGQGAIRGYEQYF.

On this clonotype: Likely a read error: the CDR3 ends without its conserved phenylalanine or tryptophan. CDR3 bases: TGCGCCAGCATATTTTACAATGAGCAGTTCGTC. It is translated as CASIFYNEQFV. This rearrangement joins TRBV2 to TRBJ2-1; D remains ambiguous. Germline V gene data show CDR1 as SNHLY and CDR2 as FYNNEI. This CDR3 is built from 11 residues.

As concerns this clonotype: A much larger clone differs from this one at a single base, so this may be a read error. The rearrangement links TRBV19 to TRBJ1-5; 7 bases match TRBD1. The CDR3 covers 15 residues. Germline CDR1 reads LNHDA; CDR2 reads SQIVND (reference sequence). With 5 bases clipped from V and 3 bases from J, the junction kept 7 bases outside the gene matches. CDR3 DNA sequence: TGTGCCAGTAGTGGGGGGACAGCTCTCAATCAGCCCCAGCATTTT. It yields the protein CASSGGTALNQPQHF.

There are a few counts of this clonotype. Being one base from a much bigger clone, this may be a read error. This chain joins TRBV7-9 and TRBJ2-5; D is possibly TRBD2 (7 bases). Germline CDR1 and CDR2: SEHNR and FQNEAQ (reference sequence). This CDR3 region has 16 residues. Trimming removed 5 bases from V and 4 bases from J, with 20 bases in between. The CDR3 loop is CASSQTSRGGGETQYF. The DNA of the CDR3 is TGTGCCAGCAGCCAGACTAGCAGGGGAGGGGGAGAGACCCAGTACTTC.

This clonotype was seen many times. The rearrangement joins TRBV20-1 to TRBJ2-5; 8 bases align to TRBD1. Germline V gene sequence: CDR1 DFQATT, CDR2 SNEGSKA (reference sequence). The CDR3 is made up of 15 amino acids. V dropped 6 bases and J dropped 5; count of bases not matched to a gene: 14. CDR3 in DNA: TGCAGTGCCCCCATTAGGGAAAGGACAGGGGAGACCCAGTACTTC. Protein sequence: CSAPIRERTGETQYF.

A note on this clonotype: Since the CDR3 does not end with the conserved phenylalanine or tryptophan, this likely comes from a read error. V and J are TRBV11-2 and TRBJ2-1; D remains unclear. V was trimmed by 4 bases and J by 7 bases, leaving 8 bases between them. There are 12 residues in the CDR3. CDR1 is SGHAT, CDR2 FQNNGV, per germline. Here the CDR3 DNA reads TGTGCCAGCAGCTCAAGCCGGAATGAGCAGTTCCTC. Translated: CASSSSRNEQFL.

This clonotype has at least ten counts. The chain couples TRBV30 to TRBJ2-7; D is ambiguous. The germline V and J ends were trimmed by 1 base and 2 bases, with 15 bases remaining between them. This CDR3 is built from 15 residues. CDR1 and CDR2 (germline): GTSNPN, SVGIG (reference sequence). The CDR3 region has the DNA TGTGCCTGGAGTGACACTCCGACTGGGGCCTACGAGCAGTACTTC. This encodes CAWSDTPTGAYEQYF.

At least ten counts were recorded for this clonotype. The chain combines TRBV19 with TRBJ2-2; no definite D call. Trimming shortened V by 7 bases and J by 2 bases, and 14 bases separated the two germline ends. CDR1 is LNHDA, CDR2 SQIVND, per germline (reference sequence). The CDR3 is 15 residues long. The CDR3 DNA reads as TGTGCCAGTATGGACGTGAGGAGAAACACCGGGGAGCTGTTTTTT. Its protein product is CASMDVRRNTGELFF.

The chain has TRBV4-1 and TRBJ2-1; a possible D gene is TRBD1 (6 bases). The CDR3 has 17 amino acids. Germline V gives CDR1 MGHRA, CDR2 YSYEKL. V shed 0 bases and J shed 15 bases, with 27 bases lying between them. The CDR3 DNA reads as TGCGCCAGCAGCCAAGATTCGCAGGGGATTGTTACGCCGACGGGGTTCTTC. Protein: CASSQDSQGIVTPTGFF.

This clonotype has ten or more counts. The chain combines TRBV4-2 with TRBJ2-3; D possibly uses TRBD1 or TRBD2 (5 bases each). The CDR3 is made up of 16 amino acids. CDR1 is LGHNA and CDR2 is YNFKEQ in the germline V gene. Trimming removed 0 bases from V and 8 bases from J, with 18 bases in between. CDR3 coding DNA: TGTGCCAGCAGCCAAGATCCTGGGGGATGGGTCGGTACGCAGTATTTT. Protein sequence: CASSQDPGGWVGTQYF.

This clonotype was recorded at least ten times. The chain is built from TRBV20-1 and TRBJ2-3; 8 bases match TRBD2. The CDR3 extends over 16 amino acids. Germline V gives CDR1 DFQATT, CDR2 SNEGSKA (reference sequence). Unmatched junction bases numbered 7, after V lost 0 bases and J lost 2 bases. CDR3 sequence reads: CSARDAGGETTDTQYF. The CDR3 coding sequence is TGCAGTGCTAGAGATGCCGGGGGGGAAACCACAGATACGCAGTATTTT.

In this sample, this clonotype turned up many times. The rearrangement joins TRBV27 to TRBJ2-3; D tentatively reads TRBD1 or TRBD2 (5 bases each). Trimming pared 3 bases from V and 9 bases from J, leaving 13 bases between. Germline lookup yields CDR1 MNHEY and CDR2 SMNVEV (reference sequence). The length of the CDR3 is 13 residues. CDR3: CASSLGTERTQYF. CDR3 bases: TGTGCCAGCAGTTTGGGGACCGAGCGGACGCAGTATTTT.

This clonotype appeared a few times. V usage is TRBV19 and J usage is TRBJ2-4, with TRBD1 matching 7 bases. J was trimmed by 0 bases and V by 1 base; bases with no gene match: 6. Per germline, CDR1 LNHDA and CDR2 SQIVND (reference sequence). CDR3 length: 17 residues. This chain's CDR3 is CASSIARDRLAKNIQYF. The CDR3, as DNA: TGTGCCAGTAGTATAGCACGGGACAGACTAGCCAAAAACATTCAGTACTTC.

This clonotype occurred many times. The gene calls are TRBV10-2 and TRBJ1-4; D gene uncertain. The CDR3 has 11 amino acids. Germline V gene data show CDR1 as WSHSY and CDR2 as SAAADI. V was clipped by 0 bases and J by 13 bases, with 6 bases between them. CDR3 bases: TGCGCCAGCAGTGAGTCAGGTGTACTGTTTTTT. Translation: CASSESGVLFF.

This clonotype was counted once. A much bigger clone sits one base away, suggesting this may be a read error. The CDR3 bases are TGCAGTGCTAGAAACGCCCGAGTGACAGGGAGCGGACCTAATGAAAAACTGTTTTTT. Its translation is CSARNARVTGSGPNEKLFF. The V gene is TRBV20-1, the J gene TRBJ1-4; 7 bases line up with TRBD1. Trimming removed 2 bases from V and 3 bases from J; junction bases left unmatched: 18. The germline CDR1 and CDR2 sequences are DFQATT and SNEGSKA (reference sequence). The CDR3 totals 19 residues.

J is TRBJ2-3 and V is TRBV30, with 8 nucleotides matching TRBD2. Germline V gives CDR1 GTSNPN, CDR2 SVGIG (reference sequence). V gave up 8 bases and J gave up 0 bases; unmatched junction bases: 7. This CDR3 region has 14 residues. This CDR3 is CARGGGSSTDTQYF. CDR3 nucleotide sequence: TGTGCCCGGGGGGGTGGTTCGAGCACAGATACGCAGTATTTT.

The sample holds many counts of this clonotype. The chain employs TRBV11-1 and TRBJ2-3, with 8 bases identical to TRBD2. Germline CDR1 SGHAT, CDR2 FQDESV (reference sequence). The CDR3 is made up of 16 amino acids. V was clipped by 5 bases and J by 0 bases; unmatched bases: 7. The CDR3 loop is CASSPRGALSTDTQYF. The CDR3 nucleotides read TGTGCCAGCAGCCCGCGGGGGGCCCTTAGCACAGATACGCAGTATTTT.

This clonotype came up many times. The chain recombines TRBV20-1 with TRBJ2-3; TRBD2 matches 10 bases. With V trimmed by 7 bases and J by 3 bases, 4 bases remained unmatched. Germline loops: CDR1 DFQATT, CDR2 SNEGSKA (reference sequence). The CDR3 is 13 residues long. CDR3 residues: CSESSGGTDTQYF. CDR3 DNA: TGCAGTGAGAGTAGCGGGGGGACAGATACGCAGTATTTT.